Listed below are T cell receptor beta chains from one sample, sequenced in a study of shared clonotypes between healthy human individuals. Sequencing was performed with immunoSEQ multiplex PCR; in TCRdb, only in-frame clones are kept and a portion is missing. The data contain 2 million to 2.5 million clones, around 95% of them singletons. The sequenced material came from naive CD4+ T cells sorted from blood. Receptors were obtained from a man aged 18 to 29 in good health. Each CDR3 is given with its conserved first and last residue. The D gene is left open where the match is weak. Where a row states a size, it is once, few, many or the class of an expanded clone; other rows omit it.

TRBV29-1	NA	NA	TRBJ2-2	TGCAGCGCCCAACAGGGGAACACCGGGGAGCTGTTTTTT	CSAQQGNTGELFF
TRBV4-2	NA	NA	TRBJ2-1	TGTGCCAGCAGCCAAGGAGGGGTGGCTTGGAATGAGCAGTTCTTC	CASSQGGVAWNEQFF
TRBV10-2	NA	NA	TRBJ2-3	TGCGCCATCTCGGGCCCAGCGGCAGATACGCAGTATTTT	CAISGPAADTQYF
TRBV19	NA	NA	TRBJ1-1	TGTGCCAGTAGTATGGGACCGTTGAACACTGAAGCTTTCTTT	CASSMGPLNTEAFF
TRBV28	NA	TRBD1	TRBJ2-2	TGTGCCAGCAGTTTACTGCAGGGGGTACTCGCGAACACCGGGGAGCTGTTTTTT	CASSLLQGVLANTGELFF
TRBV6-1	NA	TRBD1	TRBJ1-5	TGTGCCAGCAGTGGCTGGACAGGGGGGAATCAGCCCCAGCATTTT	CASSGWTGGNQPQHF
TRBV10-1	NA	NA	TRBJ1-4	TGCGCCAGCGCCTCAGGACTTTCAACTAATGAAAAACTGTTTTTT	CASASGLSTNEKLFF
TRBV30	NA	NA	TRBJ2-7	TGTGCCTGGGGACTACTCTATTACGAGCAGTACTTC	CAWGLLYYEQYF
TRBV2	NA	NA	TRBJ2-5	TGTGCCAGCGGATGGGAAGAGACCCAGTACTTC	CASGWEETQYF
TRBV7-2	NA	NA	TRBJ2-6	TGTGCCAGCAGCTCCGGTGGGGCCAACGTCCTGACTTTC	CASSSGGANVLTF
TRBV7-6	NA	NA	TRBJ2-3	TGTGCCAGCAGGGGTTTTAGCACAGATACGCAGTATTTT	CASRGFSTDTQYF
TRBV5-1	once	NA	TRBJ2-7	TGCGCCAGCAGCTCGGGGGCGGACGAGCAGTACTTC	CASSSGADEQYF
TRBV27	NA	NA	TRBJ1-2	TGTGCCAGCAGTCTAGGGGGTGGGTATGGCTACACCTTC	CASSLGGGYGYTF
TRBV18	NA	NA	TRBJ2-3	TGTGCCAGCTCACCGCCCCCCGGCACAGATACGCAGTATTTT	CASSPPPGTDTQYF
TRBV7-2	NA	NA	TRBJ2-4	TGTGCCAGCAGCGCATCACGGGCCAAAAACATTCAGTACTTC	CASSASRAKNIQYF
TRBV10-2	NA	NA	TRBJ1-1	TGCGCCAGCAGTGAGTCGAATTGGGACGGCACTGAAGCTTTCTTT	CASSESNWDGTEAFF